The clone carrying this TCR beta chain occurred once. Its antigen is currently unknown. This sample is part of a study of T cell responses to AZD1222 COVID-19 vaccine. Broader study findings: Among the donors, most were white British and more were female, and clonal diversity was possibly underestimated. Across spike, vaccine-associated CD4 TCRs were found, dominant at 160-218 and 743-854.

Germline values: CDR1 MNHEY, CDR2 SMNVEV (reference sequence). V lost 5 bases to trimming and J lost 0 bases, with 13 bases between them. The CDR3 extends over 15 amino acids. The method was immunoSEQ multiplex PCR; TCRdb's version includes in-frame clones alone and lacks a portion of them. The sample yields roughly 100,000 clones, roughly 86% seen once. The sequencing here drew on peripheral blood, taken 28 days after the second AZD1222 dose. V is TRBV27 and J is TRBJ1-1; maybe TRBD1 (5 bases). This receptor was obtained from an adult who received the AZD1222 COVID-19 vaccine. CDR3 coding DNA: TGTGCCAGCAGTCCGATGACAGACATGAACACTGAAGCTTTCTTT. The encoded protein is CASSPMTDMNTEAFF.